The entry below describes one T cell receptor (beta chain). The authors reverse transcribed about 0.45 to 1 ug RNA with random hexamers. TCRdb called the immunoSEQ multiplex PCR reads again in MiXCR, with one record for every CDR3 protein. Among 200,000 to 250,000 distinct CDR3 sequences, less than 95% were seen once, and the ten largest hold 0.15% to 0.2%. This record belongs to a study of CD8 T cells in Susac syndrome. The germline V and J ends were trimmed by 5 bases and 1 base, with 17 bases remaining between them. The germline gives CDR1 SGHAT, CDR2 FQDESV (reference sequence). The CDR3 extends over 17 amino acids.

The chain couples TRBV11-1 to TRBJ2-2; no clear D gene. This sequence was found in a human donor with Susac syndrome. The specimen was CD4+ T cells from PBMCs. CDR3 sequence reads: CASSPWGTQLNTGELFF. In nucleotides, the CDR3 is TGTGCCAGCAGCCCATGGGGAACGCAATTGAACACCGGGGAGCTGTTTTTT.